The clone carrying this T cell receptor (beta chain) was found a few times. These data come from a study of post-analysis software for immune sequencing data. Each TCR beta cDNA library carried unique molecular identifiers. MiXCR, applied by TCRdb to the PCR reads, yields one record per CDR3 protein. The data show a few hundred thousand distinct CDR3 sequences, approximately 39% seen once. The sequence came from a girl between 2 and 10 years old with multiple sclerosis. The sequenced sample consisted of blood.

The CDR3 loop is CSGRYNHNEQFF. In DNA, the CDR3 is TGCAGCGGGCGCTACAACCACAATGAGCAGTTCTTC. The genes are TRBV29-1 and TRBJ2-1; D remains ambiguous. Trimming took 7 bases from V and 5 from J, leaving 12 bases between them. The CDR3 covers 12 residues. Germline V CDR1 and CDR2: SQVTM, ANQGSEA.